This record concerns one T cell receptor beta chain sequence. This entry belongs to a study of blood T cell repertoires in COVID-19. Clones were read by immunoSEQ multiplex PCR, and TCRdb kept only the in-frame ones, dropping some. Altogether more than 120,000 clones are present, roughly 80% being singletons, with the ten largest covering about 5%. J lost 10 bases, V lost 6 bases, and 3 bases had no gene match. The CDR3 has 11 residues. Germline V CDR1 and CDR2: ENHRY, SYGVKD. The sample taken for sequencing was peripheral blood. The receptor comes from a human donor in a cohort sampled during active COVID-19. The chain joins TRBV10-3 to TRBJ2-1; TRBD2 agrees at 7 bases. CDR3 coding DNA: TGTGCCATCAGAAGGGAGGGCGAGCAGTTCTTC. This translates into CAIRREGEQFF.